Listed below are T cell receptor beta chains from one sample, sequenced in a study of T cells after posttransplantation cyclophosphamide. The repertoire was sequenced with immunoSEQ multiplex PCR; TCRdb's copy has only in-frame clones and lacks some. Seen here are roughly 4,000 clones, 75% to 80% observed once, and the top ten hold roughly 38%. The input for sequencing was PBMCs, taken 29 days after a stem cell transplant with posttransplant cyclophosphamide. These receptors came from a male patient between 50 and 60 years old who received an allogeneic stem cell transplant from an unrelated donor, was CMV-positive, and had acute GVHD only. Some T cells may be supplied by the graft donor. Each CDR3 is given with its conserved first and last residue. Fields, in order: V gene, clone size, D gene, J gene, CDR3 protein, CDR3 DNA. A D gene is named only where the DNA matches it firmly. For some rows the clone size is stated as once, few or many, or as a class when expanded; others skip it.

v_gene: TRBV2; abundance: .; d_gene: TRBD2; j_gene: TRBJ2-2; CDR3aa: CASSGLAGATGELFF; CDR3nt: TGTGCCAGCAGTGGTTTAGCGGGGGCCACCGGGGAGCTGTTTTTT
v_gene: TRBV19; abundance: .; d_gene: .; j_gene: TRBJ1-2; CDR3aa: CASSSNRARQSNGYTF; CDR3nt: TGTGCCAGTAGTTCGAACAGGGCTCGGCAGTCAAATGGCTACACCTTC
v_gene: TRBV6-1; abundance: once; d_gene: TRBD1; j_gene: TRBJ1-2; CDR3aa: CASSKTGVGGYTF; CDR3nt: TGTGCCAGCAGTAAGACAGGGGTCGGTGGCTACACCTTC
v_gene: TRBV30; abundance: .; d_gene: TRBD1; j_gene: TRBJ1-2; CDR3aa: CAWSVTGTGDLSF; CDR3nt: TGTGCCTGGAGTGTTACCGGGACAGGGGATCTCTCCTTC
v_gene: TRBV7-6; abundance: .; d_gene: TRBD2; j_gene: TRBJ2-6; CDR3aa: CASSLLLGLASGANVLTF; CDR3nt: TGTGCCAGCAGCTTATTGTTGGGACTAGCTTCTGGGGCCAACGTCCTGACTTTC
v_gene: TRBV7-2; abundance: .; d_gene: TRBD2; j_gene: TRBJ2-1; CDR3aa: CASSLALTAGGRYNEQFF; CDR3nt: TGTGCCAGCAGCTTAGCGCTAACAGCGGGGGGGCGGTACAATGAGCAGTTCTTC
v_gene: TRBV7-9; abundance: few; d_gene: .; j_gene: TRBJ2-7; CDR3aa: CASSPHQGEQYF; CDR3nt: TGTGCCAGCAGCCCACATCAGGGGGAGCAGTACTTC
v_gene: TRBV5-6; abundance: .; d_gene: TRBD1; j_gene: TRBJ2-3; CDR3aa: CASTPGQGTTDTQYF; CDR3nt: TGTGCCAGCACCCCGGGACAGGGGACGACAGATACGCAGTATTTT
v_gene: TRBV28; abundance: .; d_gene: TRBD1; j_gene: TRBJ2-2; CDR3aa: CASSLGDRARTGELFF; CDR3nt: TGTGCCAGCAGTTTAGGGGACAGGGCCCGGACCGGGGAGCTGTTTTTT
v_gene: TRBV30; abundance: once; d_gene: .; j_gene: TRBJ2-5; CDR3aa: CACAMWGDETQYF; CDR3nt: TGTGCCTGCGCAATGTGGGGAGACGAGACCCAGTACTTC
v_gene: TRBV11-2; abundance: .; d_gene: .; j_gene: TRBJ2-1; CDR3aa: CASSPSVEQFF; CDR3nt: TGTGCCAGCAGCCCATCGGTTGAGCAGTTCTTC
v_gene: TRBV23-1; abundance: .; d_gene: TRBD1; j_gene: TRBJ2-7; CDR3aa: CASSAGTGAYEQYF; CDR3nt: TGCGCCAGCAGTGCCGGGACAGGAGCCTACGAGCAGTACTTC
v_gene: TRBV18; abundance: .; d_gene: TRBD1; j_gene: TRBJ1-1; CDR3aa: CASSQGGTGNTEAFF; CDR3nt: TGTGCCAGCTCACAGGGAGGGACAGGGAACACTGAAGCTTTCTTT
v_gene: TRBV5-1; abundance: .; d_gene: TRBD1; j_gene: TRBJ1-2; CDR3aa: CASSLTTRQGLFGYTF; CDR3nt: TGCGCCAGCAGCCTTACCACTCGACAGGGGTTATTTGGCTACACCTTC
v_gene: TRBV30; abundance: once; d_gene: .; j_gene: TRBJ2-7; CDR3aa: CAWSGGQIYEQYF; CDR3nt: TGTGCCTGGAGTGGAGGACAGATCTACGAGCAGTACTTC
v_gene: TRBV15; abundance: .; d_gene: TRBD2; j_gene: TRBJ2-1; CDR3aa: CATSRDSGTSDYNEQFF; CDR3nt: TGTGCCACCAGCAGAGATTCCGGGACTAGCGACTACAATGAGCAGTTCTTC
v_gene: TRBV10-3; abundance: .; d_gene: TRBD1; j_gene: TRBJ1-2; CDR3aa: CAISESGQGDYTF; CDR3nt: TGTGCCATCAGTGAGTCGGGTCAGGGGGACTACACCTTC
v_gene: TRBV10-3; abundance: .; d_gene: TRBD2; j_gene: TRBJ2-3; CDR3aa: CAISASGGALDTQYF; CDR3nt: TGTGCCATCAGTGCTAGCGGGGGGGCCTTAGATACGCAGTATTTT
v_gene: TRBV5-1; abundance: .; d_gene: TRBD2; j_gene: TRBJ2-2; CDR3aa: CASDTGLAESGELFF; CDR3nt: TGCGCCAGCGATACGGGACTAGCCGAATCCGGGGAGCTGTTTTTT
v_gene: TRBV2; abundance: .; d_gene: .; j_gene: TRBJ2-7; CDR3aa: CASFSMRLPRSPSYEQYF; CDR3nt: TGTGCCAGCTTTAGCATGAGACTGCCACGCTCGCCGTCCTACGAGCAGTACTTC
v_gene: TRBV28; abundance: .; d_gene: TRBD1; j_gene: TRBJ1-2; CDR3aa: CASSFGQAYGYTF; CDR3nt: TGTGCCAGCAGTTTTGGACAGGCATATGGCTACACCTTC
v_gene: TRBV5-6; abundance: .; d_gene: TRBD1; j_gene: TRBJ2-7; CDR3aa: CASSSTGGPGPYEQYF; CDR3nt: TGTGCCAGCAGCTCAACAGGGGGTCCCGGGCCCTACGAGCAGTACTTC
v_gene: TRBV5-6; abundance: .; d_gene: TRBD1; j_gene: TRBJ2-3; CDR3aa: CASSLLLLGQGTPDTQYF; CDR3nt: TGTGCCAGCAGCTTGTTACTATTAGGACAGGGGACCCCAGATACGCAGTATTTT
v_gene: TRBV7-9; abundance: .; d_gene: .; j_gene: TRBJ2-5; CDR3aa: CASSFGDLGETQYF; CDR3nt: TGTGCCAGCAGCTTTGGGGACTTGGGCGAGACCCAGTACTTC